This T cell receptor beta chain was found in a study of PD-L1 blockade in urothelial cancer (dated by TCRdb to about 2017). For the wider study: Every patient began therapy in about 2014 and was given atezolizumab 1,200 mg intravenously every 3 weeks. About 90% of the 29 patients were identified as males with urothelial cancer of bladder origin, and a prior smoking history was reported by 18 of 29 patients. Patients had an ECOG performance status of 0 or 1 and had received between 0 and 3 prior chemotherapy regimens. Blood samples were analyzed at two time points: 3 weeks after treatment start (second dose) and 6 weeks after treatment start. A median of about 140,000 T cells and just over 80,000 unique TCRs was obtained from blood samples, and a median clonality of roughly 0.074 was observed. Somatic, immune and clinical correlates of response to PD-L1 blockade with atezolizumab in urothelial cancer were the focus of an exploratory multi-omic analysis. TCR sequencing covered pretreatment tumor samples and matched, serially collected peripheral blood taken before and after atezolizumab treatment. Progression-free survival longer than 6 months counted as durable clinical benefit, and TCR features were additionally tested against both progression-free and overall survival. In the same patients, whole exome sequencing and RNA sequencing of pretreatment tumors were performed in addition to TCR sequencing. Durable clinical benefit was achieved by nine patients but not by the remaining 20. Over 28 patients had pretreatment blood TCR-seq, some 24 had at least one posttreatment blood collection, and some 24 had tumor TCR-seq.

According to the germline V gene, CDR1 reads SGHTA and CDR2 reads FQGTGA. V lost 2 bases and J lost 5 bases; the stretch between them is 12 bases long. The CDR3 runs 14 amino acids, cysteine and phenylalanine included. Left in the record is the CDR3 DNA by itself, 42 bases read in frame from the first base. The cohort included 29 patients with locally advanced or metastatic urothelial carcinoma who were treated at Memorial Sloan Kettering on a trial protocol. Peripheral blood mononuclear cells were collected from each patient pretreatment and during treatment, giving between 1 and 8 total time points per patient. The Qiagen DNeasy Blood extraction kit was used to purify genomic DNA from total PBMCs and tumor samples. Collected pretreatment and during treatment, PBMCs were isolated and stored as previously described. About this clone itself: The specificity of this receptor is unknown. No base quality values were provided; no much bigger clone lies one nucleotide off.

What the authors observed across the whole study: A pretreatment peripheral blood TCR clonality below the median was linked to improved progression-free and overall survival. At 3 weeks after the start of treatment, tumor-associated TCR clones in peripheral blood had expanded more in patients with durable benefit (n ≈ 24, p = 0.022). Because the sample size was small (n ≈ 27) and many of the analyses were exploratory, the results are meant to be hypothesis-generating.

Synthetic TCR analog templates were spiked into each PCR to estimate absolute template abundance from read counts. Using the immunoSEQ assay, TCRbeta CDR3 regions were amplified from genomic DNA with bias-controlled V and J gene primers. Sequencing of rearranged TCRbeta segments was performed at approximately 20X coverage. For the original study's pipeline: Clustering was used to correct sequencing errors, and CDR3s were annotated against IMGT to assign V, D and J genes. Only productive TCRbeta rearrangements were used in downstream analyses, excluding out-of-frame or stop-codon sequences. Clonality was calculated as one minus the Shannon entropy normalized by the log of the number of unique productive sequences. Fisher's exact test with Benjamini-Hochberg correction, using a cutoff of adjusted p below 0.01, was how clones that differed between time points or between blood and tumor were identified. Sourced from immuneACCESS, this table was stored by TCRdb with only in-frame sequences that have V and J called. A share of the clones is absent; for the studies checked, an unresolved V gene accounts for under half, and the remainder has no known explanation. From that table come the V and J calls and clone size; the DNA was used to work out D and trimming. This sample comprises approximately 50,000 clones, roughly nine tenths of them detected only once. Clones ranked in the top ten supply less than 10% of the sample.

The sequence was collected from a man aged 60 to 75 with urothelial cancer. In this chain, TRBV7-3 is recombined with TRBJ2-5, with the D gene uncertain. The sequenced sample was PBMCs, obtained around atezolizumab (anti-PD-L1) treatment. The CDR3: CASSLYGNGETQYF. In nucleotides, the sequence is TGTGCCAGCAGCTTATACGGAAACGGGGAGACCCAGTACTTC.